This T cell receptor beta chain was sequenced for a study of beta chain features in type 1 diabetes. Expressed TCRB transcripts were sequenced, since all the RNA that had been isolated was reverse transcribed. Some clones are missing from TCRdb's copy, which holds only in-frame ones; the method was immunoSEQ multiplex PCR. The data hold 350,000 to 400,000 clones, with approximately 16% observed a single time. A single heparinised draw of roughly 100 mL on average was taken per donor. Researchers reported sorting CD4+ naive, central memory, regulatory and stem cell-like memory cells via CD45RO/CCR7/CD25/CD127/CD95/CD27. Each sorted fraction was over 95% pure. J lost 1 base, V lost 6 bases, and 5 bases had no gene match. Germline V lookup: CDR1 MNHEY, CDR2 SVGAGI. The CDR3 has 15 residues.

Sequenced material: naive CD4+ T cells from blood. V usage is TRBV6-5 and J usage is TRBJ2-7; 11 bases align to TRBD2. The receptor was derived from a woman younger than 35 in good health. The CDR3 region has the DNA TGTGCCAGCAGGATAGCGGGAGGGCCTTCCTACGAGCAGTACTTC. Translated, it gives CASRIAGGPSYEQYF.